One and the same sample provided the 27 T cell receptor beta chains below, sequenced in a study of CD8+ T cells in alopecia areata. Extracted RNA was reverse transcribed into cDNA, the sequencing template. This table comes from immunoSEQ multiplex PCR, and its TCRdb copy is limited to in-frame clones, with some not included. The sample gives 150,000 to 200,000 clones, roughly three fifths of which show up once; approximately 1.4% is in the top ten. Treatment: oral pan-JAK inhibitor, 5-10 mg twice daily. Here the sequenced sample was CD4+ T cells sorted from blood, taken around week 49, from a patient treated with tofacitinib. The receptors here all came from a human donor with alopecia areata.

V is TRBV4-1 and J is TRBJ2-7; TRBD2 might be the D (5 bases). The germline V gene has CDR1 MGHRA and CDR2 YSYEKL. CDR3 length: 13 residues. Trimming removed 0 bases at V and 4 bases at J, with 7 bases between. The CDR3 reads CASSQEGGYEQYF. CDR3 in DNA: TGCGCCAGCAGCCAAGAAGGCGGGTACGAGCAGTACTTC.

This CDR3 is CSVQTHNEQFF. CDR3 sequence (DNA): TGCAGCGTCCAAACTCACAATGAGCAGTTCTTC. The chain joins TRBV29-1 to TRBJ2-1; D unclear. Trimming took 6 bases from V and 5 from J, leaving 8 bases between them. Germline CDR1 and CDR2: SQVTM and ANQGSEA. This CDR3 is 11 amino acids long.

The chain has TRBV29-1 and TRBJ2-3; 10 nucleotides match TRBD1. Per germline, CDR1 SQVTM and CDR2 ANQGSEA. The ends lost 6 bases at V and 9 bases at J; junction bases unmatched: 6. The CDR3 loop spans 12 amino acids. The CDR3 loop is CSVKEGQGTQYF. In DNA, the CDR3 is TGCAGCGTGAAGGAGGGACAGGGGACGCAGTATTTT.

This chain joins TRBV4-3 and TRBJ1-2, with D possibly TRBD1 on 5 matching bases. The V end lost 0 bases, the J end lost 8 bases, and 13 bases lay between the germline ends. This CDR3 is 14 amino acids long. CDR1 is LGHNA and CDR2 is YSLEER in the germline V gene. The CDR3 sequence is CASSQEGRVEGYTF. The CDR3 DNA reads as TGCGCCAGCAGCCAAGAAGGCAGGGTGGAAGGCTACACCTTC.

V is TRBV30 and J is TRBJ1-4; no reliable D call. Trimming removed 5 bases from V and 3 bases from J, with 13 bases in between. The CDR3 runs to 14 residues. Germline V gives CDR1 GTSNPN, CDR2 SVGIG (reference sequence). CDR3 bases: TGTGCCTGGGGCTCGGGCTGGGCTAATGAAAAACTGTTTTTT. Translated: CAWGSGWANEKLFF.

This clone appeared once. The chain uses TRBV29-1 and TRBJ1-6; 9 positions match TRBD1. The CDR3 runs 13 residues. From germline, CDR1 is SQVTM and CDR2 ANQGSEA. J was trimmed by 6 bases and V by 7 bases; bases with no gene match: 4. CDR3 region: CSAGQGGNSPLHF. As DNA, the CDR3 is TGCAGCGCGGGACAGGGAGGTAATTCACCCCTCCACTTT.

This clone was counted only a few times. In DNA, the CDR3 is TGTGCCAGCAGAAGGGCAGGGGGCAGTAACACTGAAGCTTTCTTT. It translates to CASRRAGGSNTEAFF. The rearrangement joins TRBV25-1 to TRBJ1-1; 8 bases are shared with TRBD1. With 6 bases clipped from V and 2 bases from J, the junction kept 8 bases outside the gene matches. Germline lookup yields CDR1 MGHDK and CDR2 SYGVNS. The CDR3 is made up of 15 amino acids.

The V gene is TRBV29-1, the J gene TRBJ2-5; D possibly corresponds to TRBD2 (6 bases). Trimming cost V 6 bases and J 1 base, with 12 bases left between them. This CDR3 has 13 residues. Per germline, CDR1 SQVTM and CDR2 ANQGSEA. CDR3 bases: TGCAGCGTCCGGGGAGGATTCCAAGAGACCCAGTACTTC. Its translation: CSVRGGFQETQYF.

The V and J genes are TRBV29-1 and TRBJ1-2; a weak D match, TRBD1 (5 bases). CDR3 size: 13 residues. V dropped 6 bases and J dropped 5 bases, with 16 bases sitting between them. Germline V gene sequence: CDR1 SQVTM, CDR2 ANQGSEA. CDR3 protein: CSVAKGRDYGYTF. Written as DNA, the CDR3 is TGCAGCGTGGCAAAGGGACGGGATTATGGCTACACCTTC.

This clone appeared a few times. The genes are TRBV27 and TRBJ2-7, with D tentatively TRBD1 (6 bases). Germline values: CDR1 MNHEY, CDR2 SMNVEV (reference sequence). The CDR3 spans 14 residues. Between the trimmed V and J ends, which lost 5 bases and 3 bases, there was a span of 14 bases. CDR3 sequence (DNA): TGTGCCAGCAGTCCCGGGACAACCCTCTACGAGCAGTACTTC. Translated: CASSPGTTLYEQYF.

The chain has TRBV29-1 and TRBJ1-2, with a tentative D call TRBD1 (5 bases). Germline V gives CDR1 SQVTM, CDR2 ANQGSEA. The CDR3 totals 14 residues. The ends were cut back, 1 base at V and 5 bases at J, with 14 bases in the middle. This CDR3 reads CSVEAPDTKYGYTF. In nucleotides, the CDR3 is TGCAGCGTTGAAGCCCCGGACACCAAGTATGGCTACACCTTC. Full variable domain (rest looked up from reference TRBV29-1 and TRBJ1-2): SAVISQKPSRDICQRGTSLTIQCQVDSQVTMMFWYRQQPGQSLTLIATANQGSEATYESGFVIDKFPISRPNLTFSTLTVSNMSPEDSSIYLCSVEAPDTKYGYTFGSGTRLTVV.

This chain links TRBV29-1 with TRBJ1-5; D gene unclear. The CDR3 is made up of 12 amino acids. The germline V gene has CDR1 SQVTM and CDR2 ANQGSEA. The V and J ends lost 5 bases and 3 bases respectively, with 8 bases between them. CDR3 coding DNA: TGCAGCGTTACCTTTCCCAATCAGCCCCAGCATTTT. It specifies CSVTFPNQPQHF.

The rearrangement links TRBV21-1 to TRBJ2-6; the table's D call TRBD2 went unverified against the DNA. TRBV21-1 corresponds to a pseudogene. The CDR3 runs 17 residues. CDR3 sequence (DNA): TGTGCCAGCACCCCGGAGGGCGGCCATTCTGGGGCCAACGTCCTGACTTTC. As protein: CASTPEGGHSGANVLTF.

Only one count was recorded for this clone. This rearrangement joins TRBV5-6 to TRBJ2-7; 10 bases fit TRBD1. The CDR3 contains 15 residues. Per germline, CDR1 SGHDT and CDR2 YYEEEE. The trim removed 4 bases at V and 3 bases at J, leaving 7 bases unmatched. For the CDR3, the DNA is TGTGCCAGCAGCCCGACAGGGGGCTTTAGCTACGAGCAGTACTTC. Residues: CASSPTGGFSYEQYF.

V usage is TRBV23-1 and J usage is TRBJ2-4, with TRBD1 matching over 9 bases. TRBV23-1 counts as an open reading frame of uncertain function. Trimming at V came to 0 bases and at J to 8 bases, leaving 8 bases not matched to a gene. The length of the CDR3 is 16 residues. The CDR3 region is CASSQSQGTGLDIQYF. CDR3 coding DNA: TGCGCCAGCAGTCAATCTCAGGGGACAGGGCTAGACATTCAGTACTTC.

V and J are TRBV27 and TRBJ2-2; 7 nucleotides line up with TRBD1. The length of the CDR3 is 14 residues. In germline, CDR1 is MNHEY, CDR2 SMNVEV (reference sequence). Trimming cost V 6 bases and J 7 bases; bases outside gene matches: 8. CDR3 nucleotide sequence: TGTGCCAGCAGATCGGGACAGTCTAGCGGGGAGCTGTTTTTT. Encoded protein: CASRSGQSSGELFF.

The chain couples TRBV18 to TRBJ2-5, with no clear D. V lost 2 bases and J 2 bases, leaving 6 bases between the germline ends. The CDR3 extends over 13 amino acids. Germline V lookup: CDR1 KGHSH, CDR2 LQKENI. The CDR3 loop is CASSPFWQETQYF. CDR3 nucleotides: TGTGCCAGCTCACCATTCTGGCAAGAGACCCAGTACTTC.

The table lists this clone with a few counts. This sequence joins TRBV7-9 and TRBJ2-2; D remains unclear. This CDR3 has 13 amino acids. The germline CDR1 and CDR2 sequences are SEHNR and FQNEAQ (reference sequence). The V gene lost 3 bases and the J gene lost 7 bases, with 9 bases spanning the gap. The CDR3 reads CASSLAEYGELFF. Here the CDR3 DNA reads TGTGCCAGCAGCTTGGCAGAATACGGGGAGCTGTTTTTT. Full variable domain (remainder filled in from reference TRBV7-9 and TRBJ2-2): DTGVSQNPRHKITKRGQNVTFRCDPISEHNRLYWYRQTLGQGPEFLTYFQNEAQLEKSRLLSDRFSAERPKGSFSTLEIQRTEQGDSAMYLCASSLAEYGELFFGEGSRLTVL.

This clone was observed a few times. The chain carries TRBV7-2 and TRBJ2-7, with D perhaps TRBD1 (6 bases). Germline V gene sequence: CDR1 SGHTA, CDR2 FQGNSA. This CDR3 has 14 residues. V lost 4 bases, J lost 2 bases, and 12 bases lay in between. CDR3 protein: CASSSPRDTYEQYF. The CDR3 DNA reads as TGTGCCAGCAGCTCACCCCGGGACACCTACGAGCAGTACTTC.

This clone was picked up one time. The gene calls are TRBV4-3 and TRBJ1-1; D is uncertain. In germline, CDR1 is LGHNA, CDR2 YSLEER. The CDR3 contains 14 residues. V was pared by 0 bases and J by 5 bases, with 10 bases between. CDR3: CASSQDLKGTEAFF. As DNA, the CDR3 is TGCGCCAGCAGCCAAGATTTAAAGGGAACTGAAGCTTTCTTT.

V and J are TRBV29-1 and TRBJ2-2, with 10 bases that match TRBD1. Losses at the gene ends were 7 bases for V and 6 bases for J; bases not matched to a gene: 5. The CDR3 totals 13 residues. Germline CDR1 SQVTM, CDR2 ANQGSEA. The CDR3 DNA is TGCAGCGGTGGACAGGGGGTTTCCGGGGAGCTGTTTTTT. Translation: CSGGQGVSGELFF.

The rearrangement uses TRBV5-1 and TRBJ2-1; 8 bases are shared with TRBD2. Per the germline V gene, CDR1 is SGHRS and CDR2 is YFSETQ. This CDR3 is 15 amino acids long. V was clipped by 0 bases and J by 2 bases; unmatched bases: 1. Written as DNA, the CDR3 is TGCGCCAGCAGCTTGGGCGGGGGGCCCTACAATGAGCAGTTCTTC. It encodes CASSLGGGPYNEQFF.

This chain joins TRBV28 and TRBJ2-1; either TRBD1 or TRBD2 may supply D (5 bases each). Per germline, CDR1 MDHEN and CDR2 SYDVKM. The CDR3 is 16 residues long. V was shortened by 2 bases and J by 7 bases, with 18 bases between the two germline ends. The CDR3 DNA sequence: TGTGCCAGCAGTTTAACCCCAGCTGGGGCGGGTAATGAGCAGTTCTTC. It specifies CASSLTPAGAGNEQFF.

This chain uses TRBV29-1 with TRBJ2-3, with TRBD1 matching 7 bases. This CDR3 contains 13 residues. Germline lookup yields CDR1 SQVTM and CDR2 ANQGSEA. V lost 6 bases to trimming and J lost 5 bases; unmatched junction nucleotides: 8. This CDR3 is CSVEQGIQDTQYF. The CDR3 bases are TGCAGCGTGGAACAGGGGATACAAGATACGCAGTATTTT.

CDR3: CSVATPDSTYEQYF. The DNA of the CDR3 is TGCAGCGTCGCGACTCCGGACAGCACCTACGAGCAGTACTTC. This rearrangement joins TRBV29-1 to TRBJ2-7; perhaps TRBD1 as D (6 bases). Deletions cut 6 bases from V and 2 bases from J, with 17 bases between. CDR3 length: 14 amino acids. Germline CDR1 is SQVTM and CDR2 is ANQGSEA.

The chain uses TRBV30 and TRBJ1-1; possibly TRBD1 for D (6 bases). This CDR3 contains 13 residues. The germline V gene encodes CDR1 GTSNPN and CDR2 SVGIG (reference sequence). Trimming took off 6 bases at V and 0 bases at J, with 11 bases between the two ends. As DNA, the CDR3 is TGTGCCTGCAACAGGGCCATGAACACTGAAGCTTTCTTT. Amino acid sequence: CACNRAMNTEAFF.

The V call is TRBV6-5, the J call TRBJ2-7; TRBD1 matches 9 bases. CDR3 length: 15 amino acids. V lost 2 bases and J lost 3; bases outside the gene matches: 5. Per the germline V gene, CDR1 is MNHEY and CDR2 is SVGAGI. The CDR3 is CASSYTTGGGYEQYF. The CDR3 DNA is TGTGCCAGCAGTTACACCACAGGGGGCGGCTACGAGCAGTACTTC.